A single TCR beta chain is shown here with its context. Method: immunoSEQ multiplex PCR; TCRdb's copy keeps in-frame clones and lacks some. Of 40,000 to 55,000 clones listed, nearly 95% were seen once; the top ten hold around 0.61%. The data are from a study of T cell changes during pregnancy in multiple sclerosis. V lost 5 bases and J lost 5; bases outside the gene matches: 8. This CDR3 comprises 16 residues. Germline V gene lookup returns CDR1 SGDLS and CDR2 YYNGEE. Sequencing used CD4+ T cells from peripheral blood mononuclear cells, obtained after pregnancy. The chain joins TRBV9 to TRBJ2-1; 12 nucleotides agree with TRBD2. The receptor was isolated from a female donor in good health, enrolled as a control in a pregnancy study. CDR3 residues: CASSSSGGAYNNEQFF. Here the CDR3 DNA reads TGTGCCAGCAGTTCTAGCGGGGGGGCATACAACAATGAGCAGTTCTTC.